A single sample is the source of the 18 T cell receptor beta chains below, sequenced in a study of blood T cell repertoires in COVID-19 (dated by TCRdb to the early 2020s). The protocol used for the library was the immunoSEQ multiplex PCR assay. The source is immuneACCESS, and TCRdb retained only in-frame sequences with V and J called. Part of the clones is not carried over; for the studies checked, unresolved V genes explain less than half of this, and the remainder is unexplained. For this sample there are approximately 120,000 clones; 84% appear just once. Of the sample, approximately 7% falls within the top ten clones. The sample consisted of peripheral blood. The receptor source for this set is a woman between 50 and 59 years old with acute or convalescent COVID-19.

The genes are TRBV3-1 (or the pseudogene TRBV3-2) and TRBJ2-7; 7 bases line up with TRBD2. Germline V gives CDR1 LGHDT, CDR2 YNNKEL (reference sequence). V lost 4 bases to trimming and J lost 6 bases; unmatched junction nucleotides: 6. CDR3 length equals 13 residues. In DNA form, the CDR3 reads TGTGCCAGCAGCCCTAGGGGCGGGGGCGAGCAGTACTTC. Its translation: CASSPRGGGEQYF.

This clone was found a few times. At one end the junction does not follow the germline gene, possibly because of a read error. This chain uses TRBV11-2 with TRBJ1-6, with unresolved D. The CDR3 length is 13 residues. From germline, CDR1 is SGHAT and CDR2 FQNNGV. The CDR3 loop reads CASSFMYSSPLHF. CDR3 DNA: TGTGCCAGCAGCTTTATGTATAGTTCACCCCTCCACTTT.

The chain carries TRBV29-1 and TRBJ1-5, with a tentative D call TRBD1 (5 bases). This CDR3 has 13 residues. Germline assignment: CDR1 SQVTM and CDR2 ANQGSEA. V lost 4 bases and J lost 5, with 12 bases in between. The CDR3 spells CSVARAGDQPQHF. The CDR3 nucleotides are TGCAGCGTTGCCAGGGCTGGGGATCAGCCCCAGCATTTT.

This chain uses TRBV28 with TRBJ1-2, with D hard to call. The CDR3 extends over 12 amino acids. Germline values: CDR1 MDHEN, CDR2 SYDVKM. Trimming removed 4 bases at V and 4 bases at J, with 7 bases between. CDR3 coding DNA: TGTGCCAGCAGTTCCCCATCCTATGGCTACACCTTC. Amino acid sequence: CASSSPSYGYTF.

This clone was seen a handful of times. The chain uses TRBV5-1 and TRBJ1-2; D is possibly TRBD1 (6 bases). CDR3 length: 15 amino acids. The V end lost 0 bases, the J end lost 3 bases, and 12 bases lay between the germline ends. CDR1 is SGHRS, CDR2 YFSETQ, per germline. CDR3 in DNA: TGCGCCAGCAGCTTGGCTCTCCCAGGGGACTATGGCTACACCTTC. It codes for CASSLALPGDYGYTF.

The V and J genes are TRBV7-6 and TRBJ1-1; D is undetermined. The CDR3 consists of 16 residues. Per germline, CDR1 SGHVS and CDR2 FNYEAQ. V lost 5 bases and J 0 bases, leaving 16 bases between the germline ends. CDR3 DNA: TGTGCCAGCAGCATACTCTCGAGGGTAGTGAACACTGAAGCTTTCTTT. Protein product: CASSILSRVVNTEAFF.

The rearrangement links TRBV7-6 to TRBJ2-1; 11 nucleotides match TRBD1. Looked up from germline, CDR1 is SGHVS and CDR2 is FNYEAQ. This CDR3 has 15 residues. The V gene end was trimmed by 5 bases and the J gene end by 9 bases; junction bases not matched to a gene: 9. The CDR3 region is CASSLRDRGNFEQFF. CDR3 nucleotide sequence: TGTGCCAGCAGCCTCCGGGACAGGGGGAATTTTGAGCAGTTCTTC.

The J gene is TRBJ2-1, the V gene TRBV19; maybe TRBD1 (6 bases). V was trimmed by 7 bases and J by 6 bases, leaving 25 bases between them. Looked up from germline, CDR1 is LNHDA and CDR2 is SQIVND (reference sequence). There are 17 residues in the CDR3. This CDR3 reads CASTPGGKQGQFNEQFF. The CDR3 coding sequence is TGTGCCAGTACCCCCGGTGGTAAACAGGGCCAATTCAATGAGCAGTTCTTC.

This clone appeared once. The rearrangement uses TRBV9 and TRBJ2-3, with TRBD1 identical over 8 bases. CDR1 and CDR2 from the germline V gene are SGDLS and YYNGEE. V shed 4 bases, J shed 0 bases, and the junction held 7 bases outside the gene matches. The CDR3 contains 16 residues. In nucleotides, the CDR3 is TGTGCCAGCAGCCTAGGACAGGGAGTGAGCACAGATACGCAGTATTTT. Translating gives CASSLGQGVSTDTQYF.

The V and J genes are TRBV15 and TRBJ1-1; D call uncertain. This CDR3 spans 16 amino acids. V was pared by 0 bases and J by 10 bases, with 21 bases between. Looked up from germline, CDR1 is LNHNV and CDR2 is YYDKDF (reference sequence). CDR3 loop: CATSRDLLGRGGAAFF. DNA for the CDR3: TGTGCCACCAGCAGAGATCTATTGGGCCGGGGAGGAGCAGCTTTCTTT.

This clone occurred a few times. The rearrangement joins TRBV4-1 to TRBJ1-5, with D perhaps matching TRBD1 (6 bases). The V gene lost 0 bases and the J gene lost 4 bases, with 10 bases spanning the gap. The CDR3 runs to 15 residues. Germline V CDR1 and CDR2: MGHRA, YSYEKL. CDR3 DNA: TGCGCCAGCAGCCAAGAGAATCAGGGGAATCAGCCCCAGCATTTT. Amino acid sequence: CASSQENQGNQPQHF.

CDR3 DNA: TGTGCCAGCAGTCGCGTGGGGTTCTGGGGGAGGAATCTAGAGACCCAGTACTTC. Protein sequence: CASSRVGFWGRNLETQYF. The rearrangement links TRBV6-6 to TRBJ2-5; D possibly corresponds to TRBD2 (6 bases). The germline V and J ends were trimmed by 5 bases and 4 bases, with 26 bases remaining between them. Germline loops: CDR1 MNHNY, CDR2 SVGAGI (reference sequence). The CDR3 consists of 18 residues.

The chain uses TRBV18 and TRBJ2-7; 8 positions match TRBD1. Germline CDR1 reads KGHSH; CDR2 reads LQKENI. Germline trimming cut 6 bases from V and 7 bases from J; bases unmatched to any gene: 14. CDR3 length: 15 amino acids. The CDR3, as DNA: TGTGCCAGCTCGAAGCAACGACAGGGGTCTGGGGAGCAGTACTTC. It encodes CASSKQRQGSGEQYF.

The CDR3 bases are TGTGCCAGCAGGGGAGATATCGGGAGTCCCTATGGCTACACCTTC. The encoded protein is CASRGDIGSPYGYTF. V usage is TRBV28 and J usage is TRBJ1-2; no firm D call. Germline CDR1 and CDR2: MDHEN and SYDVKM. The CDR3 extends over 15 amino acids. The V end was cut by 6 bases, the J end by 4 bases, with 18 bases between.

In this sample, this clone turned up a few times. V usage is TRBV5-1 and J usage is TRBJ1-2; D may be TRBD1 (5 bases). The CDR3 contains 16 residues. In germline, CDR1 is SGHRS, CDR2 YFSETQ. Trimming left V 2 bases short and J 8 bases short, with 22 bases between. CDR3 bases: TGCGCCAGCAGCTTTGGATCCTCCGGGACTCCGAACGGCTACACCTTC. Protein: CASSFGSSGTPNGYTF.

This chain links TRBV5-1 with TRBJ1-6; D perhaps matches TRBD1 (5 bases). The CDR3 sequence is 14 residues long. Per germline, CDR1 SGHRS and CDR2 YFSETQ. Deletions cut 4 bases from V and 5 bases from J, with 10 bases between. The CDR3 is CASSAYRNNSPLHF. In nucleotides, the CDR3 is TGCGCCAGCAGCGCTTACAGGAATAATTCACCCCTCCACTTT.

The J gene is TRBJ1-1, the V gene TRBV5-5; D possibly corresponds to TRBD1 (5 bases). The CDR3 consists of 14 residues. The ends were cut back, 0 bases at V and 0 bases at J, with 6 bases in the middle. Germline assignment: CDR1 SGHKS and CDR2 YYEKEE (reference sequence). CDR3 DNA: TGTGCCAGCAGCTTGGTAGGGGTGAACACTGAAGCTTTCTTT. Translating gives CASSLVGVNTEAFF.

This clone was observed once. The J gene is TRBJ2-5, the V gene TRBV6-6; 13 bases fit TRBD2. The CDR3 totals 15 residues. Germline lookup yields CDR1 MNHNY and CDR2 SVGAGI (reference sequence). Trimming removed 6 bases from V and 5 bases from J; junction bases left unmatched: 6. CDR3 region: CASRTSGGAWETQYF. CDR3 sequence (DNA): TGTGCCAGCAGAACTAGCGGGGGGGCTTGGGAGACCCAGTACTTC.